The 5 T cell receptor beta chains below were found in one sample sequenced in a study of blood T cell repertoires in COVID-19. Measured with immunoSEQ multiplex PCR; TCRdb has only the in-frame clones, and not every one. The table records 100,000 to 150,000 clones, about four fifths of them present only once. Sequenced sample: peripheral blood. The receptors come from a man between 40 and 49 years old with active or convalescent COVID-19.

The genes are TRBV30 and TRBJ1-4; the D gene is possibly TRBD1 (6 bases). Germline assignment: CDR1 GTSNPN and CDR2 SVGIG (reference sequence). Trimming cost V 0 bases and J 8 bases, with 16 bases left between them. This CDR3 contains 15 residues. The CDR3 bases are TGTGCCTGGAGTGTCCTCCGGGGGGCAGGGGAAAAACTGTTTTTT. Translated: CAWSVLRGAGEKLFF.

The J gene is TRBJ2-5, the V gene TRBV11-2; unclear D gene. In germline, CDR1 is SGHAT, CDR2 FQNNGV. The CDR3 runs to 11 residues. Trimming left V 5 bases short and J 5 bases short, with 6 bases between. CDR3 nucleotide sequence: TGTGCCAGCAGCACGAGGGAGACCCAGTACTTC. This sequence encodes CASSTRETQYF. The entire variable domain, with the rest obtained from reference TRBV11-2 and TRBJ2-5, is as follows: EAGVAQSPRYKIIEKRQSVAFWCNPISGHATLYWYQQILGQGPKLLIQFQNNGVVDDSQLPKDRFSAERLKGVDSTLKIQPAKLEDSAVYLCASSTRETQYFGPGTRLLVL.

V gene TRBV19 combines with J gene TRBJ1-5, with 10 nucleotides matching TRBD1. V lost 6 bases, J lost 6 bases, and 11 bases stayed unmatched. The CDR3 spans 16 residues. Per the germline V gene, CDR1 is LNHDA and CDR2 is SQIVND (reference sequence). The CDR3 sequence is CASRSGTGDGSQPQHF. The DNA for the CDR3 is TGTGCCAGTAGATCCGGGACAGGGGACGGTAGTCAGCCCCAGCATTTT.

In DNA, the CDR3 is TGTGCCAGCTCACAGGAGCGGGGGGCGAACTACGAGCAGTACTTC. Protein: CASSQERGANYEQYF. This chain links TRBV18 with TRBJ2-7, with 9 bases that match TRBD2. V dropped 4 bases and J dropped 3; count of bases not matched to a gene: 7. The CDR3 loop spans 15 amino acids. Germline-derived CDR1 and CDR2 are KGHSH and LQKENI.

The rearrangement uses TRBV5-6 and TRBJ1-2; TRBD1 might be the D (6 bases). V lost 6 bases, J lost 4 bases, and 25 bases lay in between. This CDR3 spans 17 amino acids. Germline loops: CDR1 SGHDT, CDR2 YYEEEE. The CDR3 sequence: CASNTWDIWGHGYGYTF. The CDR3 DNA reads as TGTGCCAGCAACACTTGGGATATTTGGGGGCACGGCTATGGCTACACCTTC.